This TCR beta chain was sequenced during a study of shared clonotypes between healthy human individuals. Findings and caveats of the study: It was the few donors that limited the genetic and exposure-history diversity represented.

In the case of this clone: What it binds is not known. The junction and the germline gene differ at one end; a read error may be behind it.

Per the germline V gene, CDR1 is GTSNPN and CDR2 is SVGIG (reference sequence). The CDR3 runs 13 residues. Clones were sequenced by immunoSEQ multiplex PCR, and TCRdb holds only the in-frame ones, with some missing. This sample has 1,100,000 or so clones, with about 80% found just once. The origin of this receptor is a man aged 18 to 30 in good health. Some clones in this sample may be carry-over from other donors' samples. Input material: memory CD4+ T cells from PBMCs. Subset: CD45RA-negative fraction. This chain links TRBV30 with TRBJ2-7; the D gene is possibly TRBD1 (6 bases). This chain's CDR3 is CAWSAGDLSALLF. DNA for the CDR3: TGTGCCTGGAGTGCAGGGGACCTCAGTGCCCTACTTTTC.